This record looks at one TCR beta chain sequence and its context. This entry belongs to a study of blood T cell repertoires in COVID-19. Study as a whole: Nucleic acid was either cDNA or gDNA, and it came from T cells, B-cell-depleted T cells, or PBMCs.

The assay was immunoSEQ multiplex PCR, and TCRdb's table has in-frame clones only and misses some. Of some 100,000 clones in the sample, about 89% were seen once. The germline V and J ends were trimmed by 8 bases and 4 bases, with 15 bases remaining between them. Per the germline V gene, CDR1 is SGHAT and CDR2 is FQNNGV. The CDR3 consists of 14 residues. The receptor comes from a human donor with acute or convalescent COVID-19. The donor label of this sample is uncertain. Specimen: peripheral blood. The rearrangement links TRBV11-2 to TRBJ1-3, with D tentatively TRBD1 (5 bases). CDR3 nucleotides: TGTGCCAGCCAACTCGCCAGGGCCGGAAACACCATATATTTT. Its protein is CASQLARAGNTIYF. The entire variable domain, with the rest obtained from reference TRBV11-2 and TRBJ1-3, is as follows: EAGVAQSPRYKIIEKRQSVAFWCNPISGHATLYWYQQILGQGPKLLIQFQNNGVVDDSQLPKDRFSAERLKGVDSTLKIQPAKLEDSAVYLCASQLARAGNTIYFGEGSWLTVV.